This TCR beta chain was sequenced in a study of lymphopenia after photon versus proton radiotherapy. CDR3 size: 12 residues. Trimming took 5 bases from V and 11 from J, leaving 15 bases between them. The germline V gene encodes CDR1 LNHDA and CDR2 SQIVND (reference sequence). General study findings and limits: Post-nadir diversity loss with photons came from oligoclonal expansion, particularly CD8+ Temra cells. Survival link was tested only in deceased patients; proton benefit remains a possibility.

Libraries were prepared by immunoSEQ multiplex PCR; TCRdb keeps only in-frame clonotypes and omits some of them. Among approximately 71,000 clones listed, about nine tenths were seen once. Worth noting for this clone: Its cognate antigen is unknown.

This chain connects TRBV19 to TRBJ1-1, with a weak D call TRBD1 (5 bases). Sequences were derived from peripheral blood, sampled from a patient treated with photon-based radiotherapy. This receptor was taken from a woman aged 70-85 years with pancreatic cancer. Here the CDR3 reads CASSSGGMEAFF. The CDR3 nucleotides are TGTGCCAGTAGTTCGGGGGGGATGGAGGCTTTCTTT.